This T cell receptor beta chain was captured in a study of shared clonotypes between healthy human individuals. A deep-level run was used for the assay. Measured with immunoSEQ multiplex PCR; TCRdb has only the in-frame clones, and not every one. Found here are roughly 1,800,000 clones, just under 95% of them singletons; the top ten hold around 1.2%. In the naive CD8 group, cells lacked CD45RO and were positively selected for CCR7, so terminally differentiated effector memory CD45RA+ cells were left out. The germline V gene has CDR1 SGHRS and CDR2 YFSETQ. Trimming took off 7 bases at V and 5 bases at J, with 24 bases between the two ends. CDR3 length equals 16 residues. This clone has more than one count but fewer than ten.

Specimen: naive CD8+ T cells sorted from blood. This chain uses TRBV5-1 with TRBJ1-1; a possible D gene is TRBD1 (5 bases). The TCR was taken from a man aged 18-30 years in good health. The CDR3 here is CASAVAVEGRTTEAFF. CDR3 bases: TGCGCCAGCGCAGTGGCAGTAGAGGGAAGGACAACTGAAGCTTTCTTT.